Each of the 8 T cell receptor beta chains below was sequenced from the same sample in a study of cytomegalovirus exposure and HLA in healthy donors (dated by TCRdb to about 2017). The method behind the library was the immunoSEQ multiplex PCR assay. A mixture of 60 forward primers for TCR Vbeta segments and 13 reverse primers for TCR Jbeta segments was used in the multiplex PCR. TCRdb took over this immuneACCESS table, retaining in-frame rearrangements with V and J assigned. Such tables are incomplete; in checked studies, under half of the missing clones stem from an unresolved V gene, and the remainder is unexplained. Here the sample has approximately 130,000 clones; over 60% occur a single time. The ten largest clonotypes hold 1.8% of the sample. The sample consisted of PBMCs. These receptors were obtained from a female donor in good health and CMV-seropositive.

This clone was counted a single time. The chain couples TRBV6-5 to TRBJ1-4; D might be TRBD1 (6 bases). CDR3 size: 16 residues. In germline, CDR1 is MNHEY, CDR2 SVGAGI. Deletions cut 2 bases from V and 0 bases from J, with 10 bases between. In DNA form, the CDR3 reads TGTGCCAGCAGTTACGGGGGGGGCGCAACTAATGAAAAACTGTTTTTT. It specifies CASSYGGGATNEKLFF.

This clone has just one count. The CDR3 sequence is CASGGIQGGRGELFF. The CDR3 nucleotides read TGTGCCAGCGGTGGTATCCAGGGCGGTCGCGGGGAGCTGTTTTTT. This chain uses TRBV5-8 with TRBJ2-2, with D maybe TRBD1 (5 bases). Looked up from germline, CDR1 is SGHTS and CDR2 is YDEGEE. CDR3 size: 15 residues. Trimming shortened V by 7 bases and J by 7 bases, and 20 bases separated the two germline ends.

V and J are TRBV19 and TRBJ1-5, with 8 bases matching TRBD1. Germline V gene data show CDR1 as LNHDA and CDR2 as SQIVND (reference sequence). The length of the CDR3 is 15 residues. V gave up 4 bases and J gave up 6 bases; unmatched junction bases: 8. This CDR3 reads CASSTQGAPVQPQHF. The CDR3 bases are TGTGCCAGTAGTACCCAGGGGGCGCCGGTTCAGCCCCAGCATTTT.

The J gene is TRBJ1-2, the V gene TRBV29-1; the match to TRBD1 covers 11 bases. The junction had 3 bases not matched to a gene; V was cut back by 4 bases and J by 2 bases. This CDR3 is built from 14 residues. CDR1 SQVTM and CDR2 ANQGSEA come from the germline V gene. CDR3 nucleotides: TGCAGCGTTGTGGGACAGGGGGAGAACTATGGCTACACCTTC. This translates into CSVVGQGENYGYTF.

The V gene is TRBV6-5, the J gene TRBJ1-5; possibly TRBD1 for D (6 bases). Germline V gene lookup returns CDR1 MNHEY and CDR2 SVGAGI. V was trimmed by 5 bases and J by 3 bases, leaving 11 bases between them. CDR3 length: 14 amino acids. The DNA of the CDR3 is TGTGCCAGCAGTCGGACAGCCTTCAATCAGCCCCAGCATTTT. Protein: CASSRTAFNQPQHF.

The chain uses TRBV4-1 and TRBJ2-5, with D possibly being TRBD2 (5 bases). The ends were cut back, 4 bases at V and 4 bases at J, with 10 bases in the middle. Per germline, CDR1 MGHRA and CDR2 YSYEKL. CDR3 length: 13 residues. CDR3 coding DNA: TGCGCCAGCAGCCGAGGGCCTATAGAGACCCAGTACTTC. It is translated as CASSRGPIETQYF.

The sample holds a few counts of this clone. The chain employs TRBV5-4 and TRBJ2-7; TRBD1 aligns across 7 bases. Germline V gives CDR1 SGHNT, CDR2 YYREEE (reference sequence). V lost 2 bases and J lost 0; bases outside the gene matches: 5. This CDR3 is 15 amino acids long. The CDR3: CASSLKTGLSYEQYF. The CDR3 coding sequence is TGTGCCAGCAGCTTAAAGACAGGGCTCTCCTACGAGCAGTACTTC.

The chain employs TRBV6-1 and TRBJ2-7; 10 bases fit TRBD2. The CDR3 is made up of 15 amino acids. Germline trimming cut 7 bases from V and 5 bases from J; bases unmatched to any gene: 11. CDR1 MNHNS and CDR2 SASEGT come from the germline V gene. The CDR3 region has the DNA TGTGCCAGCATCCCGGGGGTAGCGGGAGGTGACGAGCAGTACTTC. It encodes CASIPGVAGGDEQYF.